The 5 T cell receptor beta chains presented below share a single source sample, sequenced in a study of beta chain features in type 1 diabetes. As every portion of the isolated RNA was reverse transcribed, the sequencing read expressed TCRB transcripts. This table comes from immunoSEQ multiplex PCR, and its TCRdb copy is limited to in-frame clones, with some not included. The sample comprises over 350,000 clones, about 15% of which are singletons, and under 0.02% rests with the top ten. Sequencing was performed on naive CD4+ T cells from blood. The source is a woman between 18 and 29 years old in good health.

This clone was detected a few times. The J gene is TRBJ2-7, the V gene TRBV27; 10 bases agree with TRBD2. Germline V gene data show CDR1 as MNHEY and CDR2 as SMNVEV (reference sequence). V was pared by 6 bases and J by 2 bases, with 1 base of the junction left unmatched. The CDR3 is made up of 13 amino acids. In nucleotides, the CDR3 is TGTGCCAGCAGCCTAGCGGGAGCCTACGAGCAGTACTTC. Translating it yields CASSLAGAYEQYF.

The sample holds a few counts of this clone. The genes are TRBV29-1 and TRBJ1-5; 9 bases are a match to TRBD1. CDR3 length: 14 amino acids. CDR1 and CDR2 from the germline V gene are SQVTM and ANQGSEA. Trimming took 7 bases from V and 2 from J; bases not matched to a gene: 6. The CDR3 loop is CSAQTGGGNQPQHF. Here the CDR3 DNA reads TGCAGCGCACAGACAGGGGGAGGCAATCAGCCCCAGCATTTT.

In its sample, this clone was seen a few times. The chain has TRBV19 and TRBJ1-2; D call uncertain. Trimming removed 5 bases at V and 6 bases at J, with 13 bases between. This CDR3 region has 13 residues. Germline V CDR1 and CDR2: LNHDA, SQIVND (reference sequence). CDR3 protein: CASSSRREDGYTF. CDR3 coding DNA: TGTGCCAGTAGTTCCCGACGGGAGGATGGCTACACCTTC.

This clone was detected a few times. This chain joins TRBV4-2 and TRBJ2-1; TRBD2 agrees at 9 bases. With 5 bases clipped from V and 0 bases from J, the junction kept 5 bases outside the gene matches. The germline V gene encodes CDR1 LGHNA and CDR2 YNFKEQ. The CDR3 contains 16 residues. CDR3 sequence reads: CASSKVAGDSYNEQFF. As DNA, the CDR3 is TGTGCCAGCAGCAAGGTAGCGGGAGACTCCTACAATGAGCAGTTCTTC.

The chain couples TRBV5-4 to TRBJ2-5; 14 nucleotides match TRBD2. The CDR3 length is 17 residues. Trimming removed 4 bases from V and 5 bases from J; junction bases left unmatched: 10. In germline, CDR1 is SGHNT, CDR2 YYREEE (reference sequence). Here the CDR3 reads CASSPRPGLAGEETQYF. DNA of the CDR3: TGTGCCAGCAGCCCCAGACCGGGACTAGCGGGAGAGGAGACCCAGTACTTC.